Given below is one T cell receptor (beta chain) in context. The CDR3 totals 12 residues. The germline gives CDR1 MNHEY, CDR2 SVGAGI. V was clipped by 10 bases and J by 8 bases, with 17 bases between them. This entry comes from a study of blood T cell repertoires in COVID-19. Sequencing used immunoSEQ multiplex PCR; TCRdb keeps in-frame clones, though not all of them. The data hold over 450,000 clones, with around 90% observed a single time. The sequenced sample consisted of peripheral blood. The V and J genes are TRBV6-5 and TRBJ1-2, with D possibly being TRBD1 (5 bases). The source is a woman in her fifties or sixties with COVID-19, enrolled during active disease. The CDR3 region has the DNA TGTGCCATACACTTCAGGGCCGGAGGCTACACCTTC. Translating gives CAIHFRAGGYTF.